Presented here are 25 T cell receptor beta chains from one specimen sequenced in a study of synovial regulatory T cells in juvenile arthritis. This table comes from immunoSEQ multiplex PCR, and its TCRdb copy is limited to in-frame clones, with some not included. The sample holds around 10,000 clones. Material: Treg cells from blood. Sample subset: remaining (HLA-DR-negative) circulating blood Treg cells. These receptors were obtained from a donor younger than 30 with juvenile idiopathic arthritis.

The gene calls are TRBV4-1 and TRBJ1-2. Germline assignment: CDR1 MGHRA and CDR2 YSYEKL. The CDR3 length is 17 residues. DNA was not recorded. CDR3 protein: CASSQDASRHSNYGYTF.

The chain is built from TRBV5-1 and TRBJ1-2; TCRdb names TRBD1, which stays unverified in the absence of DNA. Per the germline V gene, CDR1 is SGHRS and CDR2 is YFSETQ. CDR3 length equals 14 residues. The DNA is not on file. CDR3 amino acids: CASSFGTGANGYTF.

The genes are TRBV5-5 and TRBJ1-1. The germline gives CDR1 SGHKS, CDR2 YYEKEE (reference sequence). The CDR3 is made up of 14 amino acids. The DNA is not on file. Here the CDR3 reads CASSLAGGGTEAFF.

The chain employs TRBV18 and TRBJ1-4. The CDR3 has 14 amino acids. The coding DNA is unavailable. Germline assignment: CDR1 KGHSH and CDR2 LQKENI. This chain's CDR3 is CASSPLGTNEKLFF. Combining the CDR3 with reference TRBV18 and TRBJ1-4 gives the whole variable domain NAGVMQNPRHLVRRRGQEARLRCSPMKGHSHVYWYRQLPEEGLKFMVYLQKENIIDESGMPKERFSAEFPKEGPSILRIQQVVRGDSAAYFCASSPLGTNEKLFFGSGTQLSVL.

V gene TRBV9 combines with J gene TRBJ1-4. Germline V gene sequence: CDR1 SGDLS, CDR2 YYNGEE. This CDR3 contains 14 residues. No DNA accompanies this entry. CDR3 residues: CASSVTATNEKLFF.

The chain recombines TRBV11-2 with TRBJ1-2. The germline CDR1 and CDR2 sequences are SGHAT and FQNNGV. The CDR3 contains 13 residues. DNA is not on record. CDR3 protein: CASSFEVNYGYTF.

The V call is TRBV28, the J call TRBJ1-1; TCRdb picks TRBD1, but there is no DNA to check that call. Germline V gene lookup returns CDR1 MDHEN and CDR2 SYDVKM. The length of the CDR3 is 14 residues. The DNA is unrecorded. The CDR3 protein is CASSLGKRGTEAFF.

This chain joins TRBV20-1 and TRBJ1-1. The CDR3 is 11 residues long. This entry has no DNA. Germline CDR1 reads DFQATT; CDR2 reads SNEGSKA (reference sequence). This CDR3 reads CSARGMNEAFF.

The chain recombines TRBV5-6 with TRBJ1-1; TCRdb selects TRBD1, and the lack of DNA leaves this call unchecked. This CDR3 region has 15 residues. A DNA sequence was not provided. Germline-derived CDR1 and CDR2 are SGHDT and YYEEEE. This CDR3 reads CASSPMTGDSTEAFF.

The genes are TRBV9 and TRBJ1-1; checking the TCRdb D call of TRBD1 is not possible without DNA. Per the germline V gene, CDR1 is SGDLS and CDR2 is YYNGEE. The CDR3 extends over 14 amino acids. The DNA is not on file. This CDR3 reads CASSLGQGGSEAFF.

V and J are TRBV18 and TRBJ1-3. The CDR3 has 15 residues. There is no recorded DNA. The V gene's germline CDR1 is KGHSH and CDR2 LQKENI. CDR3 residues: CASSPRSAPGNTIYF.

The genes are TRBV4-1 and TRBJ2-1. The CDR3 contains 16 residues. There is no recorded DNA. Germline lookup yields CDR1 MGHRA and CDR2 YSYEKL. The CDR3 sequence is CASSQKLDSIYNEQFF.

The CDR3 loop reads CASSGTGSSGYTF. The chain is built from TRBV6-1 and TRBJ1-2; the D gene TCRdb calls, TRBD1, cannot be checked with no DNA. This CDR3 comprises 13 residues. The coding DNA is unavailable. Germline values: CDR1 MNHNS, CDR2 SASEGT.

The CDR3 spells CASSLAQAAARLYYEQYF. This chain links TRBV7-2 with TRBJ2-7; TCRdb's assignment of TRBD1 cannot be checked, as there is no DNA. The CDR3 is made up of 18 amino acids. There is no recorded DNA. From germline, CDR1 is SGHTA and CDR2 FQGNSA.

J is TRBJ2-7 and V is TRBV2; TCRdb indicates TRBD2, and absent DNA this call remains unverified. The CDR3 sequence is 15 residues long. There is no recorded DNA. Germline assignment: CDR1 SNHLY and CDR2 FYNNEI. The CDR3 sequence: CASSERGLAGYEQYF.

The V gene is TRBV19, the J gene TRBJ2-4; the TCRdb D gene call, TRBD1, has no DNA to confirm it. The CDR3 sequence is 15 residues long. The protein alone is recorded here. Per the germline V gene, CDR1 is LNHDA and CDR2 is SQIVND (reference sequence). CDR3 sequence reads: CASLHTGQAKNIQYF.

The V call is TRBV5-4, the J call TRBJ1-2. Germline CDR1 SGHNT, CDR2 YYREEE (reference sequence). The CDR3 is made up of 18 amino acids. The coding DNA is unavailable. The CDR3 loop is CASSFRQFGSGAFYGYTF. Full variable domain (missing parts from reference TRBV5-4 and TRBJ1-2): ETGVTQSPTHLIKTRGQQVTLRCSSQSGHNTVSWYQQALGQGPQFIFQYYREEENGRGNFPPRFSGLQFPNYSSELNVNALELDDSALYLCASSFRQFGSGAFYGYTFGSGTRLTVV.

The rearrangement uses TRBV4-2 and TRBJ2-7; as DNA is missing, the TRBD2 call by TCRdb cannot be tested. This CDR3 has 15 amino acids. DNA for this receptor is not on file. Germline lookup yields CDR1 LGHNA and CDR2 YNFKEQ. This chain's CDR3 is CASSQVGGSVYEQYF.

The chain carries TRBV10-1 and TRBJ2-1; TCRdb names TRBD1, which stays unverified in the absence of DNA. Germline loops: CDR1 WNHNN, CDR2 SYGVQD (reference sequence). This CDR3 is built from 12 residues. The entry carries no DNA sequence. The CDR3 spells CANYRGRNEQFF.

This sequence joins TRBV19 and TRBJ2-5; TCRdb indicates TRBD2, and absent DNA this call remains unverified. CDR3 length: 11 residues. No DNA accompanies this entry. Germline-derived CDR1 and CDR2 are LNHDA and SQIVND (reference sequence). CDR3 amino acids: CASKGRETQYF. Filled out from reference TRBV19 and TRBJ2-5, the complete variable domain reads DGGITQSPKYLFRKEGQNVTLSCEQNLNHDAMYWYRQDPGQGLRLIYYSQIVNDFQKGDIAEGYSVSREKKESFPLTVTSAQKNPTAFYLCASKGRETQYFGPGTRLLVL.

The V and J genes are TRBV14 and TRBJ2-7. Germline CDR1 and CDR2: SGHDN and FVKESK. There are 19 residues in the CDR3. The protein alone is recorded here. The CDR3 spells CASSPRGLRRVRDSYEQYF.

This chain links TRBV28 with TRBJ2-2. Germline loops: CDR1 MDHEN, CDR2 SYDVKM. The CDR3 totals 16 residues. No nucleotide data were recorded. The CDR3 loop is CASSLRGPSLTGELFF.

This chain joins TRBV5-6 and TRBJ2-3; TCRdb lists TRBD1, though no DNA is available to test this call. This CDR3 contains 13 residues. No DNA was logged. CDR1 and CDR2 from the germline V gene are SGHDT and YYEEEE. This CDR3 reads CASSIPHTDTQYF.

The rearrangement joins TRBV5-1 to TRBJ1-1; TCRdb returns TRBD1, unconfirmable since there is no DNA. CDR3 length: 14 residues. The DNA is unrecorded. The germline CDR1 and CDR2 sequences are SGHRS and YFSETQ. CDR3 amino acids: CASRGTGSNTEAFF.

This chain links TRBV29-1 with TRBJ2-2; TCRdb calls TRBD1, which cannot be checked without DNA. This CDR3 has 14 residues. The DNA is unrecorded. CDR1 and CDR2 from the germline V gene are SQVTM and ANQGSEA. CDR3 amino acids: CSVAGQPNTGELFF.